This T cell receptor (beta chain) was obtained from a study of T-cell reconstitution after alpha-beta-depleted transplantation in children (dated by TCRdb to the mid-2010s). Study-level background: T-cell immune reconstitution after TCRalphabeta/CD19-depleted allogeneic hematopoietic cell transplantation in children was quantitatively tracked in the study by means of TCR repertoire profiling. Findings and caveats that apply to the study as a whole: Apparently early alphabetaT-cell count recovery about two months after transplant reportedly relied on only several hundred rapidly expanded clones derived from non-depleted graft cells. The frequencies of hyperexpanded clones fell over the following months, and after one year, T-cell counts and TCRbeta diversity were mostly attributed to newly produced T cells. In some patients, high TCRbeta diversity at day 60 was attributed to recipient T cells and intrathymic progenitors that had survived conditioning.

This clonotype was counted ten times or more. The target of this receptor is not known. Nothing much larger sits one base from this clone, and base qualities are not available. Libraries were prepared through PCR. The instrument given in TCRdb is Illumina HiSeq 2500. To normalize quantification of the TCRbeta repertoire, the TCR libraries were built with molecular barcoding that relied on unique molecular identifiers. Starting from the raw public reads, TCRdb applied fastp trimming at Q25, assembled clones with MiXCR and retained in-frame beta chains. Under each unique CDR3 protein, matching rows form one entry showing the most common genes and DNA. Within this sample are 670,000 or so distinct CDR3 sequences, with around 13% of them counted one time only. The top ten constitute 0.65% to 0.9% of the sample. The germline V gene provides CDR1 ENHRY and CDR2 SYGVKD. Including the terminal cysteine and phenylalanine, the CDR3 comprises 14 residues. The entry retains the CDR3 DNA only, 42 bases that are in frame from base 1. V loses 8 bases at its end and J loses 9 bases; junction bases beyond the gene matches: 8.

In the paper's terms, the treatment or condition label means: allogeneic hematopoietic cell transplantation with graft depleted of TCRalphabeta T cells and CD19 B cells. The transplant recipients were children given TCRalphabeta/CD19-depleted allogeneic hematopoietic cell grafts. The TCR comes from a girl aged 2 to 9 with congenital amegakaryocytic thrombocytopenia, due to receive a stem cell transplant. Material: PBMCs, obtained before TCRalphabeta/CD19-depleted stem cell transplant. The chain uses TRBV10-3 and TRBJ2-1; TRBD2 fits 12 bases in the junction. CDR3 protein: CAILAGGPFSEQFF. In nucleotide form, the sequence is TGTGCCATCCTAGCGGGAGGGCCCTTCAGTGAGCAGTTCTTC.